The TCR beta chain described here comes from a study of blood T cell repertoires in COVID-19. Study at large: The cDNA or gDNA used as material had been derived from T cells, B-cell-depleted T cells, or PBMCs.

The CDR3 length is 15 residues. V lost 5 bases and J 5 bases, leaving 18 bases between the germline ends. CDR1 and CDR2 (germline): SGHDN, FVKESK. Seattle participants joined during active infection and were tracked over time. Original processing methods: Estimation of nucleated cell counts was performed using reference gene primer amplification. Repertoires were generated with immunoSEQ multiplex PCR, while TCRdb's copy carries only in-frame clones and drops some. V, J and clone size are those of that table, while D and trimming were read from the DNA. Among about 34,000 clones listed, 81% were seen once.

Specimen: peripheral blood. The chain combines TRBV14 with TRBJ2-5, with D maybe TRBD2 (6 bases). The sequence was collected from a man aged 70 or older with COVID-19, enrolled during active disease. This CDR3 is CASSSRRRERETQYF. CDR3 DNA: TGTGCCAGCAGCTCAAGACGACGGGAGAGGGAGACCCAGTACTTC.